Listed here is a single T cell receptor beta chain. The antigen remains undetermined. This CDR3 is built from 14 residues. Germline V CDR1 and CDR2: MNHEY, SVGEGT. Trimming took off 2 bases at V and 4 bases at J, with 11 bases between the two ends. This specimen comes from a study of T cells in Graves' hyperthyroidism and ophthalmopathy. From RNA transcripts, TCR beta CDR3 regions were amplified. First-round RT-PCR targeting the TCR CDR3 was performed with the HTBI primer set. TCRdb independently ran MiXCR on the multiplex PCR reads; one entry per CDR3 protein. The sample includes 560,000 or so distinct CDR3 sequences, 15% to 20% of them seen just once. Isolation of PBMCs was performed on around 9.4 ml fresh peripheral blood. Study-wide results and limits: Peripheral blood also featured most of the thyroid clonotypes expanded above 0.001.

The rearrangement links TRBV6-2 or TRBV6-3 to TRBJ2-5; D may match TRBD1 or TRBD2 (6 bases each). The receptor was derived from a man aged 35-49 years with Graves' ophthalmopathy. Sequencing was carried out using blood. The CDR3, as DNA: TGTGCCAGCAGTTACGAGGGGGGCGGAGAGACCCAGTACTTC. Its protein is CASSYEGGGETQYF.